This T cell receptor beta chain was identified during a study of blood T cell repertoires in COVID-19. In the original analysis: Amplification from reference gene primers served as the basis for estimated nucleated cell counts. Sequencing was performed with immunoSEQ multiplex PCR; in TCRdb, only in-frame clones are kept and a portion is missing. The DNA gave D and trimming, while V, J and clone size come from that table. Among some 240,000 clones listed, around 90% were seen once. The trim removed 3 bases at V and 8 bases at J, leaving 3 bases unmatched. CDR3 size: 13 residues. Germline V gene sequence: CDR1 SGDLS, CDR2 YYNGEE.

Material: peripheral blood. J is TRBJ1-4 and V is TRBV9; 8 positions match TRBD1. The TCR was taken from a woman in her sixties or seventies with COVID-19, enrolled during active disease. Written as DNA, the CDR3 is TGTGCCAGCAGCGCTTACAGGGGGGAAAAACTGTTTTTT. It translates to CASSAYRGEKLFF.